The 8 T cell receptor beta chains below were found in one sample sequenced in a study of shared clonotypes between healthy human individuals. Some clones are missing from TCRdb's copy, which holds only in-frame ones; the method was immunoSEQ multiplex PCR. The sample lists some 580,000 clones, around 97% occurring once. The material sequenced was naive CD4+ T cells sorted from blood. Described subset: CD45RA+ positively selected. The receptors were gathered from a young woman in good health.

This rearrangement joins TRBV5-5 to TRBJ2-2, with D perhaps TRBD2 (5 bases). Between the trimmed V and J ends, which lost 7 bases and 5 bases, there was a span of 6 bases. The CDR3 has 11 residues. Germline loops: CDR1 SGHKS, CDR2 YYEKEE (reference sequence). CDR3 sequence reads: CASWETGELFF. The CDR3 DNA reads TGTGCCAGCTGGGAGACCGGGGAGCTGTTTTTT.

The chain links TRBV4-1 to TRBJ2-3; no clear D. Trimming removed 2 bases from V and 4 bases from J, with 7 bases in between. Germline V gene lookup returns CDR1 MGHRA and CDR2 YSYEKL. The CDR3 loop spans 13 amino acids. The CDR3: CASSQYRADTQYF. The DNA of the CDR3 is TGCGCCAGCAGCCAATACCGCGCAGATACGCAGTATTTT.

The CDR3 region has the DNA TGTGCCAGCAGTCCCATTCGAGCGGGAGAATTAGGAGAGACCCAGTACTTC. Its protein product is CASSPIRAGELGETQYF. This chain joins TRBV28 and TRBJ2-5, with 8 nucleotides matching TRBD2. The ends lost 5 bases at V and 4 bases at J; junction bases unmatched: 15. Germline CDR1 reads MDHEN; CDR2 reads SYDVKM. The CDR3 is 17 amino acids.

The J gene is TRBJ1-2, the V gene TRBV11-2; D gene uncertain. There are 14 residues in the CDR3. Trimming cost V 4 bases and J 4 bases, with 13 bases left between them. The germline V gene has CDR1 SGHAT and CDR2 FQNNGV. The chain's CDR3 is CASSSPSGAYGYTF. The CDR3 DNA sequence: TGTGCCAGCAGCTCACCCTCAGGAGCCTATGGCTACACCTTC. Looking up the rest from reference TRBV11-2 and TRBJ1-2 gives the full variable domain: EAGVAQSPRYKIIEKRQSVAFWCNPISGHATLYWYQQILGQGPKLLIQFQNNGVVDDSQLPKDRFSAERLKGVDSTLKIQPAKLEDSAVYLCASSSPSGAYGYTFGSGTRLTVV.

J is TRBJ2-7 and V is TRBV6-1; 8 positions agree with TRBD2. Trimming at V came to 6 bases and at J to 3 bases, leaving 7 bases not matched to a gene. The CDR3 sequence is 14 residues long. Looked up from germline, CDR1 is MNHNS and CDR2 is SASEGT. CDR3 in DNA: TGTGCCAGCAGACACCGGGAGGGCCTCTACGAGCAGTACTTC. Its translation is CASRHREGLYEQYF.

This chain uses TRBV7-2 with TRBJ2-5; possibly TRBD2 for D (6 bases). The CDR3 contains 14 residues. Germline CDR1 and CDR2: SGHTA and FQGNSA. Between the trimmed V and J ends, which lost 1 base and 4 bases, there was a span of 10 bases. The CDR3, as DNA: TGTGCCAGCAGCTTAGGGGGGGTTTTAGAGACCCAGTACTTC. It specifies CASSLGGVLETQYF.

The V and J genes are TRBV28 and TRBJ2-7, with 8 bases lining up with TRBD1. Germline CDR1 is MDHEN and CDR2 is SYDVKM. The V gene end was trimmed by 8 bases and the J gene end by 0 bases; junction bases not matched to a gene: 18. This CDR3 has 18 residues. CDR3 region: CASGDALAGGSPSYEQYF. The CDR3, as DNA: TGTGCCAGCGGTGATGCATTGGCAGGGGGCTCCCCCTCCTACGAGCAGTACTTC.

V is TRBV19 and J is TRBJ2-1, with 8 bases identical to TRBD2. J was trimmed by 6 bases and V by 4 bases; bases with no gene match: 5. The CDR3 covers 14 residues. The V gene's germline CDR1 is LNHDA and CDR2 SQIVND (reference sequence). The CDR3: CASSSGLAGNEQFF. In DNA form, the CDR3 reads TGTGCCAGTAGTAGCGGACTAGCCGGCAATGAGCAGTTCTTC.